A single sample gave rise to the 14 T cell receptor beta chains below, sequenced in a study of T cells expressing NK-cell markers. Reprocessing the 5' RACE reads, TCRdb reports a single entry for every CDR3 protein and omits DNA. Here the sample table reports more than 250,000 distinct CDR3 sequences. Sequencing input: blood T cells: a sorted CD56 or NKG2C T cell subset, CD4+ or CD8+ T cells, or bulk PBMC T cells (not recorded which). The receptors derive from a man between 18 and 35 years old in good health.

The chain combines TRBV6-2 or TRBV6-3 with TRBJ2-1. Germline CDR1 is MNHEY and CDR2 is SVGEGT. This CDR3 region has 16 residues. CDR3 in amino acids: CASSYSSGDYYNEQFF.

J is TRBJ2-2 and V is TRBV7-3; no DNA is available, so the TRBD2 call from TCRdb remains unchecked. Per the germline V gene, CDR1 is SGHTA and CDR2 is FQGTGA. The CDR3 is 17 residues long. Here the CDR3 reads CASSRGTSGSGTGELFF.

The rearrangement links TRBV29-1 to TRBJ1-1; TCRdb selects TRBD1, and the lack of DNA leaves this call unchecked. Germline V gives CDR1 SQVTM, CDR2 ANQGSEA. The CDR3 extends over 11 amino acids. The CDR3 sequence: CSAGPGTEAFF.

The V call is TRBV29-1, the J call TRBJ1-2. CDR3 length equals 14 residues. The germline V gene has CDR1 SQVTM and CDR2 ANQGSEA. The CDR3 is CSVEGGGDSYGYTF. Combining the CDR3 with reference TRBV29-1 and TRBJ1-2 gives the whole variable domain SAVISQKPSRDICQRGTSLTIQCQVDSQVTMMFWYRQQPGQSLTLIATANQGSEATYESGFVIDKFPISRPNLTFSTLTVSNMSPEDSSIYLCSVEGGGDSYGYTFGSGTRLTVV.

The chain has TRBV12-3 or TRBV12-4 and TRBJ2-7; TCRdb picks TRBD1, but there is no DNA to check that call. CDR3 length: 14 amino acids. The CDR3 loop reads CASSTGHITYEQYF.

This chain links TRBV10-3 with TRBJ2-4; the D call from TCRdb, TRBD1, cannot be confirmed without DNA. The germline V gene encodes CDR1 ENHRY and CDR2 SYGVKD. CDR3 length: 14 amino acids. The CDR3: CAISESNGQDIQYF.

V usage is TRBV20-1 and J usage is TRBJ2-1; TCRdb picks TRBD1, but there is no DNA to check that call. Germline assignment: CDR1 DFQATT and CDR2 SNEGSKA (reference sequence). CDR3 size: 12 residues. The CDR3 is CSAREGGNEQFF.

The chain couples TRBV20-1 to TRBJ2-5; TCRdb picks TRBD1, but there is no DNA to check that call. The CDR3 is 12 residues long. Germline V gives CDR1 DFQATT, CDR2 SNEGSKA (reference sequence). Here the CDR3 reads CSARPSQETQYF.

CDR3 protein: CASSGTSTGMQFF. This sequence joins TRBV6-4 and TRBJ2-1; there is no DNA to check the TCRdb D call of TRBD1. The CDR3 has 13 amino acids. Germline CDR1 reads MRHNA; CDR2 reads SNTAGT.

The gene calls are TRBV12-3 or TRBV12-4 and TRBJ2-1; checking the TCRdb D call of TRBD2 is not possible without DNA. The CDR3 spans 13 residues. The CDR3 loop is CASSLSTSTEQFF.

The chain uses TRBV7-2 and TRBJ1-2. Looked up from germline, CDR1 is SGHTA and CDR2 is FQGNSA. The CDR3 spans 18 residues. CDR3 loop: CASSLAGFAAGRNYGYTF.

The CDR3 is CASSGLAGVFVGGTQYF. The chain carries TRBV21-1 and TRBJ2-5; the D gene TCRdb calls, TRBD2, cannot be checked with no DNA. TRBV21-1 corresponds to a pseudogene. CDR3 size: 17 residues.

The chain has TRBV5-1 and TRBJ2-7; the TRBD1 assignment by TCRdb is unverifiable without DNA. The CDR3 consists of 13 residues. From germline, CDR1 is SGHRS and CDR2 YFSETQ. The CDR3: CASSPPGGWEQYF.

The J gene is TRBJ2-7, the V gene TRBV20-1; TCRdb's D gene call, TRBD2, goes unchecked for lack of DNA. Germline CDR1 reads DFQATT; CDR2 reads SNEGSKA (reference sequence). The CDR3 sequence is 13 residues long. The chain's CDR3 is CSARLAGEGEQYF.